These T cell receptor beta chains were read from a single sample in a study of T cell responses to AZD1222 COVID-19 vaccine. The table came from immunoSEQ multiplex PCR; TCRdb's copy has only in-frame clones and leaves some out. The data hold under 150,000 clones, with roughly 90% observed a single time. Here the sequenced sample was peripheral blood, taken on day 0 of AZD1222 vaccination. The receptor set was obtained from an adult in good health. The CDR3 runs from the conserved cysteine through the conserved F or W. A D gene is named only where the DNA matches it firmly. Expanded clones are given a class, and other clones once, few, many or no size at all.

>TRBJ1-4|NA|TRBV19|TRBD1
TGTGCCAGTAGTACCCTGGGACAGGGGTTGGGGTTGATAGAGGAAAAACTGTTTTTT
CASSTLGQGLGLIEEKLFF
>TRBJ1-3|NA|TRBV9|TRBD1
TGTGCCAGCAGTTCGGGACAGGGGCAGGGAAACACCATATATTTT
CASSSGQGQGNTIYF
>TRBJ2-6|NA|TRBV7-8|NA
TGTGCCAGCAGCCCATGGCCGCAGAGGAGCTCTGGGGCCAACGTCCTGACTTTC
CASSPWPQRSSGANVLTF
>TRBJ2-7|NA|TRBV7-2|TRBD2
TGTGCCAGCAGCTTAGTTGGTCTAGCGGATACCTACGAGCAGTACTTC
CASSLVGLADTYEQYF
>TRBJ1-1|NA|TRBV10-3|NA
TGTGCCATCACCATACACCCGAACACTGAAGCTTTCTTT
CAITIHPNTEAFF
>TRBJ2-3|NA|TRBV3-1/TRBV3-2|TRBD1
TGTGCCAGCAGCCAAGGATTCCGACAGGGGGCGACAGATACGCAGTATTTT
CASSQGFRQGATDTQYF
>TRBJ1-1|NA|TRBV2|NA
TGCGGCAAGAGGGGCCGTGGCTACTCTGAAGCTTTCTTT
CGKRGRGYSEAFF
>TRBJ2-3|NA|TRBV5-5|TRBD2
TGTGCCAGCAGCTGGGGACTAGCGGGAGATAAGTTCTCGCCAGATACGCAGTATTTT
CASSWGLAGDKFSPDTQYF
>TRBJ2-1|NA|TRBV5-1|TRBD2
TGCGCCAGCAGCTCCACTGGGACTAGCGGGGACTCTGGCGCCTACAATGAGCAGTTCTTC
CASSSTGTSGDSGAYNEQFF
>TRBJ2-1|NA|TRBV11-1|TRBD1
TGTGCCAGCAGCGTACCGGGACAGGGCTGGGAGCAGTTCTTC
CASSVPGQGWEQFF
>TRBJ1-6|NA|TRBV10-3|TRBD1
TGTGCCATCAGTGACCCCGGACAGGGGAGGAATTCACCCCTCCACTTT
CAISDPGQGRNSPLHF
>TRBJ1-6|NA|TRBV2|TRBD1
TGTGCCAGCAGAGACAGGGGGTATAATTCACCCCTCCACTTT
CASRDRGYNSPLHF
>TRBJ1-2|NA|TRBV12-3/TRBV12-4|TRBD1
TGTGCCAGCAGCGGGACAGGGAGGGATGGCTACACCTTC
CASSGTGRDGYTF
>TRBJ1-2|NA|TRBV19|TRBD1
TGTGCCAGTAGTATACTCGTGCAGGGGGGGTATGGCTACACCTTC
CASSILVQGGYGYTF
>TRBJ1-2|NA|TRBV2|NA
TGTGCCAGCAAAGGAGGCGTTAATAACTATGGCTACACCTTC
CASKGGVNNYGYTF
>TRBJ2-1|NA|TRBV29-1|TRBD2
TGCAGCGTTCGGACTAGCGATAGCTCCTACAATGAGCAGTTCTTC
CSVRTSDSSYNEQFF
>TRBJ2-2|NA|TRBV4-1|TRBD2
TGCGCCAGCGGTAGCGGGAGCGGGTGGACCGGGGAGCTGTTTTTT
CASGSGSGWTGELFF
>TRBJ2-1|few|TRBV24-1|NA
TGTGCCACCAGTGATCCCGGCAGGGGCAGGAACAATGAGCAGTTCTTC
CATSDPGRGRNNEQFF
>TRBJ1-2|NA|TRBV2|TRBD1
TGTGCCAGCTCGGGACAGAACTACACCTTC
CASSGQNYTF
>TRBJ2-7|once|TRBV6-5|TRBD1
TGTGCCAGCAGTTACCAGGGGGCGTACGAGCAGTACTTC
CASSYQGAYEQYF
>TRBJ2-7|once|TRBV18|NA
TGTGCCAGCTCACACGAGGGGGGCGTGGAGCAGTACTTC
CASSHEGGVEQYF
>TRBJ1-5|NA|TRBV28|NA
TGTGCCAGCACCGAAATCCCACAGCCCCAGCATTTT
CASTEIPQPQHF
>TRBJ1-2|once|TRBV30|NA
TGTGCCTGGCTCTCGCCAACCCCCTATGGCTACACCTTC
CAWLSPTPYGYTF
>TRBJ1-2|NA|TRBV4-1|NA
TGCGCCAGCAGCCAAACCGGGGGGTTCTATGGCTACACCTTC
CASSQTGGFYGYTF
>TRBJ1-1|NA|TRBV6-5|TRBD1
TGTGCCAGCAGGCTGACAGGGGTGAACACTGAAGCTTTCTTT
CASRLTGVNTEAFF
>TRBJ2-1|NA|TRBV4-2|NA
TGTGCCAGCAGCCAAGATCACCGTTCTAAATACAATGAGCAGTTCTTC
CASSQDHRSKYNEQFF
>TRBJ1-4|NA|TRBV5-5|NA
TGTGCCAGCAGCTTGGGAGGATTGCGGAGGGCTAATGAAAAACTGTTTTTT
CASSLGGLRRANEKLFF
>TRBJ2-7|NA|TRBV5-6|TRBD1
TGTGCCAGCAGCAGCCGGGACAGTCAGAGGGAGCAGTACTTC
CASSSRDSQREQYF
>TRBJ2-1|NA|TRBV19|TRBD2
TGTGCCAGTAGTACCGTTCGGGAGGGCATCTCCTACAATGAGCAGTTCTTC
CASSTVREGISYNEQFF
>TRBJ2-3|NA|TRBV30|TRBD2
TGTGCCTGGAGTCCGGGACTAGCAGCCACAGATACGCAGTATTTT
CAWSPGLAATDTQYF
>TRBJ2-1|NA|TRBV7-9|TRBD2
TGTGCCAGCAGCCTAAGTCTAGCGGGATCCTACAATGAGCAGTTCTTC
CASSLSLAGSYNEQFF
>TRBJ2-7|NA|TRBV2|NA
TGTGCCAGCAGGCGGGACCACTACGAGCAGTACTTC
CASRRDHYEQYF
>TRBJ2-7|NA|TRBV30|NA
TGTGCCTGGAAATCCCCAGGGTCCTACGAGCAGTACTTC
CAWKSPGSYEQYF
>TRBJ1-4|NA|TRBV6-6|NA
TGTGCCAGCAGCCGTTCATGGGAAAAACTGTTTTTT
CASSRSWEKLFF
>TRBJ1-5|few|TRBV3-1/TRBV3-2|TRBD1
TGTGCCAGCAGCCTCAGGGGGCATGGCAATCAGCCCCAGCATTTT
CASSLRGHGNQPQHF
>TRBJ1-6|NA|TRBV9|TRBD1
TGTGCCAGCAGCGGAGAGCGGACAGGGGGCCGTTCACCCCTCCACTTT
CASSGERTGGRSPLHF
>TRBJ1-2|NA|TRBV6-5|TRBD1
TGTGCCAGCAGTAGCGGACAGGGGGGTAGCTATGGCTACACCTTC
CASSSGQGGSYGYTF
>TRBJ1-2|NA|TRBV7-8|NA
TGTGCCAGCAGCTTAGAGCCAGACAACTATGGCTACACCTTC
CASSLEPDNYGYTF
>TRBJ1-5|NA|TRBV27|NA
TGTGCCAGCAGTTTAACGGGTACGAGTCAGCCCCAGCATTTT
CASSLTGTSQPQHF
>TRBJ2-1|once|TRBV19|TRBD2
TGTGCCAGTAGTATAGAAGGGGCTAGCGGGACCCTCTACAATGAGCAGTTCTTC
CASSIEGASGTLYNEQFF